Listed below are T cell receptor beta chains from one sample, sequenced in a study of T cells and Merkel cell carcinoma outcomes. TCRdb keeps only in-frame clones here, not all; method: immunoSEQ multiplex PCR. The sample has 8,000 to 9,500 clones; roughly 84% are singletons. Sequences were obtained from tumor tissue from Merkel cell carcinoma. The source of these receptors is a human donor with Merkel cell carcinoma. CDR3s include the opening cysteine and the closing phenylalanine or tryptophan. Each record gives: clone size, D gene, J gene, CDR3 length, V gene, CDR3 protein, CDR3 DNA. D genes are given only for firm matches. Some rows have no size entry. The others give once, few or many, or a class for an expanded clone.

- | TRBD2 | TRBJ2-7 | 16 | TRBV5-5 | CASSLGTSGRSYEQYF | TGTGCCAGCAGCTTGGGAACTAGCGGGAGATCCTACGAGCAGTACTTC
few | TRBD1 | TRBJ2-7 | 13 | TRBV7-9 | CAASVGTGYEQYF | TGTGCCGCGTCCGTAGGGACAGGGTACGAGCAGTACTTC
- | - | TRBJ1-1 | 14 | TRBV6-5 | CASRSPSVNTEAFF | TGTGCCAGCAGAAGCCCGTCGGTGAACACTGAAGCTTTCTTT
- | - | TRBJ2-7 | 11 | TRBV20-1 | CSARLIYEQYF | TGCAGTGCTAGGCTAATCTACGAGCAGTACTTC
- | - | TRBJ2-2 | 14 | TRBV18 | CASSEGTNTGELFF | TGTGCCAGCTCAGAGGGGACGAACACCGGGGAGCTGTTTTTT
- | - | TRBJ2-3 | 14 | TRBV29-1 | CSVKHRDITDTQYF | TGCAGCGTCAAACACAGGGATATCACAGATACGCAGTATTTT
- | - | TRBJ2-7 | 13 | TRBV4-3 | CASSHDRTYEQYF | TGCGCCAGCAGCCACGACAGGACCTACGAGCAGTACTTC
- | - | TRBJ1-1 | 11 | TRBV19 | CASSEHTEAFF | TGTGCCAGTAGTGAGCACACTGAAGCTTTCTTT
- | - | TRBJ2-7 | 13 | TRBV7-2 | CASSYLRAYEQYF | TGTGCCAGCAGCTATCTGAGGGCGTACGAGCAGTACTTC
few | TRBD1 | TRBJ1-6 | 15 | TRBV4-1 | CASSLRTGSFSPLHF | TGCGCCAGCAGCCTCAGGACAGGGAGTTTTTCACCCCTCCACTTT
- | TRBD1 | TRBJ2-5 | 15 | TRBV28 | CASSPPDRGLETQYF | TGTGCCAGCAGTCCCCCTGACAGGGGGCTTGAGACCCAGTACTTC
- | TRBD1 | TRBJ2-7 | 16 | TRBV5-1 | CASSPIGTGSAYEQYF | TGCGCCAGCAGCCCTATCGGGACAGGGTCTGCCTACGAGCAGTACTTC